This T cell receptor (beta chain) was retrieved from a study of blood T cell repertoires in COVID-19. About the study: COVID-19 samples, acute and convalescent, were from the United States, Italy and Spain. T cells, B-cell-depleted T cells, or PBMCs provided the cDNA or gDNA that served as material.

The CDR3 consists of 14 residues. V lost 4 bases to trimming and J lost 4 bases, with 11 bases between them. Germline CDR1 is SNHLY and CDR2 is FYNNEI. Original processing notes: Reference gene primer amplification yielded estimated nucleated cell counts. Assay: immunoSEQ multiplex PCR; the TCRdb copy retains only in-frame clones and omits some. That table supplies the V and J calls and clone size; D and trimming were determined from the DNA. The sample shows about 230,000 clones, approximately 83% of them seen only once. The TCR comes from a middle-aged man with acute or convalescent COVID-19. J is TRBJ1-5 and V is TRBV2, with TRBD1 as a possible D gene (6 bases). Material: peripheral blood. In DNA form, the CDR3 reads TGTGCCAGCAGTGTAAGGGGGGGTAATCAGCCCCAGCATTTT. Its protein is CASSVRGGNQPQHF.